The rows below give T cell receptor beta chains drawn from one sample of a study of blood T cell repertoires in COVID-19. Sequenced by immunoSEQ multiplex PCR; TCRdb stores in-frame clones only, minus some. The sample has under 200,000 clones; roughly 91% are singletons. The sequenced material came from peripheral blood. Receptors were obtained from a man aged 35 to 55 with active or convalescent COVID-19. Each CDR3 is given with its conserved first and last residue. Each record gives: V gene, J gene, D gene, CDR3 DNA, CDR3 protein. A D gene is named only where the DNA matches it firmly.

TRBV6-2/TRBV6-3	TRBJ2-2	TRBD1	TGTGCCAGCAGTACAAGACAGGGGAGTATGACCGGGGAGCTGTTTTTT	CASSTRQGSMTGELFF
TRBV13	TRBJ2-7	TRBD1	TGTGCCAGCAGCTTAAGTCATGGCGGGACGGCAGGGGGCGACGAGCAGTACTTC	CASSLSHGGTAGGDEQYF
TRBV18	TRBJ1-4	.	TGTGCCAGCTCACCATCTCAGGGGACTGAAAAACTGTTTTTT	CASSPSQGTEKLFF
TRBV5-1	TRBJ2-2	TRBD2	TGCGCCAGCAGCCTCGGTAGCGGGGCGAACACCGGGGAGCTGTTTTTT	CASSLGSGANTGELFF
TRBV24-1	TRBJ2-2	TRBD1	TGTGCCACCAGTGATTTCGGGCAGGGGGCTTACACCGGGGAGCTGTTTTTT	CATSDFGQGAYTGELFF
TRBV7-9	TRBJ1-4	TRBD1	TGTGCCAGCAGCCCCAGGGACAGGGCTGGGGAAAAACTGTTTTTT	CASSPRDRAGEKLFF
TRBV11-2	TRBJ2-3	.	TGTGCCAGCAGCTTTTTCGGAGATACGCAGTATTTT	CASSFFGDTQYF
TRBV7-2	TRBJ1-2	.	TGTGCCAGCAGCTTAGGAGGGTCGAGCGGGATCTATGGCTACACCTTC	CASSLGGSSGIYGYTF
TRBV4-2	TRBJ2-2	TRBD2	TGTGCCAGCAGCCAAGATTCGACTAGCGGGGCAACCGGGGAGCTGTTTTTT	CASSQDSTSGATGELFF
TRBV6-1	TRBJ2-5	.	TGTGCCAGCAGTGAAAGGGTGACAGGCTGGGAGACCCAGTACTTC	CASSERVTGWETQYF